The 20 T cell receptor beta chains below come from one sample, sequenced in a study of shared clonotypes between healthy human individuals. TCRdb keeps only in-frame clones here, not all; method: immunoSEQ multiplex PCR. The data hold some 700,000 clones, with about 92% observed a single time. The source material was memory CD8+ T cells from PBMCs. Subset reported: CD45RO+ cells pooled with CCR7-negative TemRA cells. The receptors derive from a young man in good health. Some clones in this sample may be carry-over from other donors' samples.

The chain has TRBV6-4 and TRBJ1-2; D call uncertain. CDR1 and CDR2 (germline): MRHNA, SNTAGT. The CDR3 length is 13 residues. V gave up 0 bases and J gave up 4 bases, with 6 bases separating them. The CDR3 is CASSDSAPYGYTF. Written as DNA, the CDR3 is TGTGCCAGCAGTGACTCCGCCCCCTATGGCTACACCTTC.

There are a few counts of this clone. The chain employs TRBV27 and TRBJ2-7, with TRBD2 matching 10 bases. Trimming removed 5 bases from V and 6 bases from J; junction bases left unmatched: 7. CDR3 length: 14 residues. Per germline, CDR1 MNHEY and CDR2 SMNVEV (reference sequence). CDR3 coding DNA: TGTGCCAGCAGTCCTAGCGGGAGTGCCGGCGAGCAGTACTTC. Its translation: CASSPSGSAGEQYF.

The chain recombines TRBV19 with TRBJ2-1, with 8 bases aligning to TRBD2. The CDR3 extends over 15 amino acids. After removal of 4 bases from V and 4 bases from J, the junction contained 6 bases not matched to a gene. Germline V lookup: CDR1 LNHDA, CDR2 SQIVND (reference sequence). CDR3: CASSRSSGRYNEQFF. DNA for the CDR3: TGTGCCAGTAGTAGGTCTAGCGGGCGATACAATGAGCAGTTCTTC.

This chain uses TRBV4-1 with TRBJ1-1; a possible D gene is TRBD1 (6 bases). CDR3 length: 15 amino acids. Germline-derived CDR1 and CDR2 are MGHRA and YSYEKL. Deletions cut 0 bases from V and 2 bases from J, with 10 bases between. The CDR3 here is CASSQDPGANTEAFF. The DNA for the CDR3 is TGCGCCAGCAGCCAAGATCCAGGGGCAAACACTGAAGCTTTCTTT.

The V call is TRBV28, the J call TRBJ1-4, with 7 bases identical to TRBD1. Germline V CDR1 and CDR2: MDHEN, SYDVKM. Unmatched junction bases numbered 6, after V lost 2 bases and J lost 0 bases. The CDR3 is made up of 17 amino acids. The CDR3 nucleotides are TGTGCCAGCAGTTTAAGGCGCAGGGGGGCAACTAATGAAAAACTGTTTTTT. Amino acids: CASSLRRRGATNEKLFF.

The rearrangement joins TRBV7-3 to TRBJ1-1; no definite D call. V was cut by 3 bases and J by 6 bases, with 14 bases left in between. In germline, CDR1 is SGHTA, CDR2 FQGTGA. The CDR3 length is 14 residues. The CDR3 here is CASSFILGSPEAFF. CDR3 nucleotide sequence: TGTGCCAGCAGCTTTATTCTAGGTTCTCCTGAAGCTTTCTTT.

CDR3 coding DNA: TGTGCCAGCAGCTTAGTAGGGGGCAGTCGAAACACTGAAGCTTTCTTT. It yields the protein CASSLVGGSRNTEAFF. The chain recombines TRBV7-9 with TRBJ1-1; 7 bases match TRBD1. This CDR3 has 16 residues. The V and J ends lost 1 base and 2 bases, in that order; junction bases with no gene match: 7. Germline V gene lookup returns CDR1 SEHNR and CDR2 FQNEAQ (reference sequence).

This chain joins TRBV28 and TRBJ2-7, with D perhaps assigned TRBD1 or TRBD2 (6 bases each). Trimming stripped 2 bases from V and 0 bases from J, with 17 bases between. CDR3 length: 17 amino acids. The germline CDR1 and CDR2 sequences are MDHEN and SYDVKM. The CDR3 loop is CASSLPARGHLSYEQYF. CDR3 DNA sequence: TGTGCCAGCAGTTTACCCGCCCGGGGGCACCTCTCCTACGAGCAGTACTTC.

The chain joins TRBV4-1 to TRBJ2-1, with 9 bases aligning to TRBD2. The CDR3 runs 19 residues. The germline CDR1 and CDR2 sequences are MGHRA and YSYEKL. Losses at the gene ends were 3 bases for V and 3 bases for J; bases not matched to a gene: 15. The CDR3 nucleotides read TGCGCCAGCAGCCATGACCCCTCCCGGCTAGCGGGGCTCTACAATGAGCAGTTCTTC. It specifies CASSHDPSRLAGLYNEQFF.

This chain connects TRBV10-1 to TRBJ2-4; 7 positions match TRBD1. Germline CDR1 WNHNN, CDR2 SYGVQD (reference sequence). The CDR3 covers 16 residues. V trimming: 9 bases; J trimming: 8 bases; junction bases outside the gene matches: 19. The CDR3 sequence is CASHEFYRGLNHIQYF. The CDR3 coding sequence is TGCGCCAGTCACGAATTCTATAGGGGGCTAAATCACATTCAGTACTTC.

This rearrangement joins TRBV6-6 to TRBJ2-2; no definite D call. The CDR3 has 13 amino acids. Germline V CDR1 and CDR2: MNHNY, SVGAGI (reference sequence). Trimming left V 2 bases short and J 4 bases short, with 5 bases between. DNA for the CDR3: TGTGCCAGCAGTTACGGTGGCACCGGGGAGCTGTTTTTT. It encodes CASSYGGTGELFF.

The genes are TRBV6-1 and TRBJ2-7; D not certain. The length of the CDR3 is 15 residues. Trimming stripped 3 bases from V and 0 bases from J, with 12 bases between. From germline, CDR1 is MNHNS and CDR2 SASEGT. The CDR3 spells CASSEDASTSYEQYF. CDR3 nucleotides: TGTGCCAGCAGTGAGGACGCTTCCACCTCCTACGAGCAGTACTTC.

This chain connects TRBV19 to TRBJ2-1, with 11 bases aligning to TRBD2. Germline CDR1 and CDR2: LNHDA and SQIVND (reference sequence). V trimming: 6 bases; J trimming: 0 bases; junction bases outside the gene matches: 13. The CDR3 totals 19 residues. This CDR3 is CASSLTSGSHGSSYNEQFF. The CDR3, as DNA: TGTGCCAGTAGCCTAACTAGCGGGAGTCATGGAAGCTCCTACAATGAGCAGTTCTTC.

This clone was found many times. Additional DNA sequences in this sample encode the identical CDR3. The chain recombines TRBV5-4 with TRBJ2-7; the D gene is possibly TRBD1 (5 bases). The CDR3 runs 12 residues. Germline lookup yields CDR1 SGHNT and CDR2 YYREEE (reference sequence). Trimming took off 4 bases at V and 3 bases at J, with 8 bases between the two ends. CDR3 region: CASSGDSYEQYF. As DNA, the CDR3 is TGTGCCAGCAGCGGCGACAGCTACGAGCAGTACTTC.

The chain joins TRBV27 to TRBJ2-7; D not certain. This CDR3 contains 14 residues. CDR1 is MNHEY and CDR2 is SMNVEV in the germline V gene (reference sequence). The ends were cut back, 0 bases at V and 1 base at J, with 7 bases in the middle. The DNA for the CDR3 is TGTGCCAGCAGTTTATCGATTCAGTCCTACGAGCAGTACTTC. It codes for CASSLSIQSYEQYF.

DNA of the CDR3: TGTGCCAGCAGCTACCACCCCGACTCCTACGAGCAGTACTTC. It specifies CASSYHPDSYEQYF. V gene TRBV5-6 combines with J gene TRBJ2-7; D is unclear. This CDR3 is 14 amino acids long. V dropped 3 bases and J dropped 0 bases, with 10 bases sitting between them. The V gene's germline CDR1 is SGHDT and CDR2 YYEEEE.

Points on this clone: Within the sample, other DNA sequences also encode this same CDR3. The chain couples TRBV9 to TRBJ2-3, with a weak D call TRBD2 (6 bases). Trimming removed 2 bases from V and 5 bases from J, with 6 bases in between. Looked up from germline, CDR1 is SGDLS and CDR2 is YYNGEE. This CDR3 is built from 12 residues. CDR3 nucleotides: TGTGCCAGCAGCGTTAGCGGAGATACGCAGTATTTT. Its protein product is CASSVSGDTQYF. The full variable domain, with the rest looked up from reference TRBV9 and TRBJ2-3, is DSGVTQTPKHLITATGQRVTLRCSPRSGDLSVYWYQQSLDQGLQFLIQYYNGEERAKGNILERFSAQQFPDLHSELNLSSLELGDSALYFCASSVSGDTQYFGPGTRLTVL.

V is TRBV19 and J is TRBJ2-7; 7 bases fit TRBD2. V gave up 1 base and J gave up 5 bases; unmatched junction bases: 11. CDR1 is LNHDA, CDR2 SQIVND, per germline (reference sequence). The CDR3 runs 16 residues. CDR3: CASSIVGPGGHHEQYF. CDR3 sequence (DNA): TGTGCCAGTAGTATAGTGGGACCGGGAGGTCACCACGAGCAGTACTTC.

This clone was observed a few times. V gene TRBV28 combines with J gene TRBJ2-5; no definite D call. The CDR3 contains 15 residues. Looked up from germline, CDR1 is MDHEN and CDR2 is SYDVKM. V was clipped by 3 bases and J by 0 bases, with 11 bases between them. The CDR3 coding sequence is TGTGCCAGCAGTTTCCTTACAACGTACCAAGAGACCCAGTACTTC. The encoded protein is CASSFLTTYQETQYF.

Regarding this clone: The sample has other DNA sequences that encode this CDR3 too. V gene TRBV4-2 combines with J gene TRBJ1-2; 8 positions agree with TRBD1. CDR3 length: 14 residues. The V and J ends lost 1 base and 4 bases, in that order; junction bases with no gene match: 2. Germline V gene lookup returns CDR1 LGHNA and CDR2 YNFKEQ. CDR3 loop: CASSQADRGYGYTF. The CDR3 DNA reads as TGTGCCAGCAGCCAAGCTGACAGGGGCTATGGCTACACCTTC.